The 2 T cell receptor beta chains below were found in one sample sequenced in a study of technical replicates of blood from several donors. Profiled with immunoSEQ multiplex PCR; TCRdb holds only in-frame clones, not every one. Among 84,000 or so clones listed, just over 90% were seen once. What was sequenced was T cells isolated from PBMCs. Source of these receptors: a human donor in good health.

This chain connects TRBV7-6 to TRBJ2-4, with unresolved D. V was trimmed by 5 bases and J by 0 bases, leaving 14 bases between them. The CDR3 extends over 16 amino acids. Germline CDR1 and CDR2: SGHVS and FNYEAQ. CDR3 sequence reads: CASSPRLSLAKNIQYF. The CDR3 nucleotides are TGTGCCAGCAGCCCCCGCTTGAGTCTAGCCAAAAACATTCAGTACTTC.

J is TRBJ2-2 and V is TRBV5-1; 11 bases agree with TRBD2. J gave up 2 bases and V 7 bases, and 7 bases lay outside the gene matches. The germline V gene encodes CDR1 SGHRS and CDR2 YFSETQ. This CDR3 contains 16 residues. The DNA for the CDR3 is TGCGCCAGCCAACGCGGGACTAGCGGTAACACCGGGGAGCTGTTTTTT. Protein product: CASQRGTSGNTGELFF.